The 5 T cell receptor beta chains listed next were all sequenced from one sample in a study of T cells in Graves' hyperthyroidism and ophthalmopathy. TCR beta CDR3 region amplification was performed from RNA transcripts. A set of HTBI primers served as the primers for a first-round RT-PCR of the TCR CDR3. TCRdb re-called the multiplex PCR reads through MiXCR, storing one row per CDR3 protein. The table has about 690,000 distinct CDR3 sequences, 17% seen once; the top ten hold roughly a sixth. Material for sequencing was blood. The source is a man aged 45-60 years with Graves' hyperthyroidism.

As for this clonotype: One end of the junction does not line up with germline, which may come from a read error. The V call is TRBV30, the J call TRBJ2-3, with unresolved D. The CDR3 consists of 11 residues. From germline, CDR1 is GTSNPN and CDR2 SVGIG (reference sequence). CDR3 amino acids: CAFPMGDTPYF. CDR3 nucleotide sequence: TGTGCCTTCCCGATGGGTGATACGCCGTATTTT.

The rearrangement uses TRBV3-1 and TRBJ2-2; D is unclear. The CDR3 contains 12 residues. In germline, CDR1 is LGHDT, CDR2 YNNKEL (reference sequence). V shed 3 bases and J shed 3 bases, with 2 bases lying between them. Here the CDR3 reads CASSHDTGELFF. CDR3 DNA sequence: TGTGCCAGCAGCCACGACACCGGGGAGCTGTTTTTT.

This clonotype was seen repeatedly, ten times or more. V usage is TRBV27 and J usage is TRBJ1-6; weak D call: TRBD1 (6 bases). This CDR3 comprises 17 residues. CDR1 MNHEY and CDR2 SMNVEV come from the germline V gene (reference sequence). V dropped 6 bases and J dropped 7 bases, with 22 bases sitting between them. CDR3 sequence (DNA): TGTGCCAGCAGGATAGATACGGGGGGCCGACACAATTCACCCCTCCACTTT. Translation gives CASRIDTGGRHNSPLHF.

The table lists this clonotype with a few counts. The CDR3 sequence is CASSPYRANTGELFF. CDR3 nucleotides: TGTGCCAGCTCACCTTACAGGGCGAACACCGGGGAGCTGTTTTTT. This chain links TRBV18 with TRBJ2-2; weak D call: TRBD1 (6 bases). V gave up 3 bases and J gave up 0 bases, with 8 bases separating them. The germline V gene has CDR1 KGHSH and CDR2 LQKENI. The CDR3 is 15 residues long. The full variable domain, rest sourced from reference TRBV18 and TRBJ2-2, is NAGVMQNPRHLVRRRGQEARLRCSPMKGHSHVYWYRQLPEEGLKFMVYLQKENIIDESGMPKERFSAEFPKEGPSILRIQQVVRGDSAAYFCASSPYRANTGELFFGEGSRLTVL.

This clonotype was recorded many times. The CDR3 loop reads CASSLKWGWRETQYF. The CDR3 DNA sequence: TGTGCCAGCAGCTTAAAGTGGGGCTGGCGGGAGACCCAGTACTTC. J is TRBJ2-5 and V is TRBV7-3; D might be TRBD1 (5 bases). The ends were cut back, 1 base at V and 5 bases at J, with 14 bases in the middle. The germline CDR1 and CDR2 sequences are SGHTA and FQGTGA. The CDR3 has 15 amino acids.